This entry lists 18 T cell receptor beta chains sequenced from one sample in a study of T cells after yellow fever vaccination. TCRdb redid the calling of the 5' RACE reads with MiXCR, one entry per CDR3 protein. The table includes around 530,000 distinct CDR3 sequences, about 15% detected once. The sample in question was PBMCs, obtained less than 6 days after the first yellow fever vaccination. Receptor source: a man between 18 and 35 years old who received the YFV17D yellow fever vaccine.

This chain links TRBV12-3 or TRBV12-4 with TRBJ1-3, with 9 bases fitting TRBD1. The CDR3 runs to 15 residues. V lost 6 bases to trimming and J lost 8 bases; unmatched junction nucleotides: 11. The CDR3 is CASSLHRDRVDTIYF. DNA of the CDR3: TGTGCCAGCAGCTTACACCGGGACAGGGTTGACACCATATATTTT.

This clonotype has a handful of counts. V gene TRBV7-6 combines with J gene TRBJ2-3; maybe TRBD1 (7 bases). The CDR3 is made up of 17 amino acids. The germline V gene has CDR1 SGHVS and CDR2 FNYEAQ. V was trimmed by 1 base and J by 4 bases, leaving 18 bases between them. The CDR3 DNA reads TGTGCCAGCAGCTTAGTCGGTCTGGACAGGAGGGCAGATACGCAGTATTTT. This translates into CASSLVGLDRRADTQYF.

The sample holds one count of this clonotype. V and J are TRBV27 and TRBJ1-2; no clear D gene. The CDR3 sequence is 13 residues long. Germline V gene sequence: CDR1 MNHEY, CDR2 SMNVEV (reference sequence). V lost 0 bases, J lost 6 bases, and 8 bases lay in between. The CDR3 coding sequence is TGTGCCAGCAGTTTATCAATGACGGATGGCTACACCTTC. Translated: CASSLSMTDGYTF.

This clonotype has just a few counts. This chain links TRBV6-2 or TRBV6-3 with TRBJ2-5; possible D gene TRBD2, 6 bases. V lost 5 bases and J lost 4, with 14 bases in between. Per germline, CDR1 MNHEY and CDR2 SVGEGT. The CDR3 is 14 residues long. For the CDR3, the DNA is TGTGCCAGCAGTATGGAGGGAGGCATAGAGACCCAGTACTTC. This codes for CASSMEGGIETQYF.

The chain has TRBV12-3 or TRBV12-4 and TRBJ2-2; a weak D match, TRBD2 (7 bases). The CDR3 is made up of 16 amino acids. V lost 1 base and J lost 7, with 16 bases in between. The CDR3 DNA reads TGTGCCAGCAGTTTAGAGTTCGGGGGGCCTGTCGGGGAGCTGTTTTTT. It codes for CASSLEFGGPVGELFF.

The chain has TRBV5-1 and TRBJ1-1; D possibly corresponds to TRBD1 (5 bases). Germline V gene sequence: CDR1 SGHRS, CDR2 YFSETQ. The length of the CDR3 is 14 residues. Deletions cut 4 bases from V and 4 bases from J, with 14 bases between. CDR3 bases: TGCGCCAGCAGCGGGGGACCGACGAGCACTGAAGCTTTCTTT. It yields the protein CASSGGPTSTEAFF.

The chain recombines TRBV4-1 with TRBJ2-7; TRBD1 agrees at 11 bases. Losses at the gene ends were 0 bases for V and 5 bases for J; bases not matched to a gene: 6. The CDR3 sequence is 16 residues long. Germline V gene data show CDR1 as MGHRA and CDR2 as YSYEKL. The CDR3 DNA reads as TGCGCCAGCAGCCAAGATCCGGACAGGGGGCTGGACGAGCAGTACGTC. The encoded protein is CASSQDPDRGLDEQYV.

This clonotype has a handful of counts. The V and J genes are TRBV6-2 or TRBV6-3 and TRBJ1-1; the D gene is possibly TRBD1 (6 bases). The CDR3 spans 19 residues. Per the germline V gene, CDR1 is MNHEY and CDR2 is SVGEGT. V lost 5 bases to trimming and J lost 1 base, with 26 bases between them. CDR3 region: CASSHPLLTTGGRNTEAFF. The CDR3, as DNA: TGTGCCAGCAGTCATCCGCTACTGACAACGGGGGGCAGGAACACTGAAGCTTTCTTT.

This clonotype came up a few times. The chain carries TRBV7-2 and TRBJ1-1; TRBD1 matches 7 bases. The CDR3 loop spans 13 amino acids. Germline CDR1 SGHTA, CDR2 FQGNSA. J lost 0 bases, V lost 10 bases, and 5 bases had no gene match. CDR3 bases: TGTGCCACCCGACAGGGATTGAACACTGAAGCTTTCTTT. Its protein is CATRQGLNTEAFF. The variable domain in full, with the rest retrieved from reference TRBV7-2 and TRBJ1-1, is GAGVSQSPSNKVTEKGKDVELRCDPISGHTALYWYRQSLGQGLEFLIYFQGNSAPDKSGLPSDRFSAERTGGSVSTLTIQRTQQEDSAVYLCATRQGLNTEAFFGQGTRLTVV.

The J gene is TRBJ1-1, the V gene TRBV7-6; 7 bases align to TRBD1. V lost 0 bases and J lost 3; bases outside the gene matches: 4. The CDR3 length is 15 residues. Germline loops: CDR1 SGHVS, CDR2 FNYEAQ. The CDR3 loop is CASSLAGGPDTEAFF. In DNA form, the CDR3 reads TGTGCCAGCAGCTTAGCAGGGGGCCCGGACACTGAAGCTTTCTTT.

The V call is TRBV6-2 or TRBV6-3, the J call TRBJ1-5; D gene ambiguous. Germline CDR1 and CDR2: MNHEY and SVGEGT. The CDR3 loop spans 12 amino acids. Trimming pared 4 bases from V and 3 bases from J, leaving 4 bases between. CDR3 protein: CASSSHNQPQHF. As DNA, the CDR3 is TGTGCCAGCAGTTCTCACAATCAGCCCCAGCATTTT.

This rearrangement joins TRBV6-1 to TRBJ2-1; 11 nucleotides agree with TRBD2. The germline CDR1 and CDR2 sequences are MNHNS and SASEGT. The CDR3 is 16 residues long. Trimming took 8 bases from V and 9 from J; bases not matched to a gene: 15. Written as DNA, the CDR3 is TGTGCCAGCGGGCGTACGGTAGCGGGGGGGCTCAGTGAGCAGTTCTTC. Its translation is CASGRTVAGGLSEQFF.

Note on this clonotype: One end of the junction fails to match germline, which may point to a read error. This chain links TRBV11-2 with TRBJ1-4, with 7 bases aligning to TRBD1. The CDR3 has 15 residues. Germline CDR1 and CDR2: SGHAT and FQNNGV. The CDR3 region has the DNA TGTGCCAGCAGCTTGATGGGACAGAATAATGAAAAACTTTTTTTT. Encoded protein: CASSLMGQNNEKLFF.

This clonotype turned up a few times. For the CDR3, the DNA is TGCAGCGTTGCTACGACTAGCGGAGTTCTGAATACGCAGTATTTT. This sequence encodes CSVATTSGVLNTQYF. The chain couples TRBV29-1 to TRBJ2-3; 9 bases agree with TRBD2. The CDR3 length is 15 residues. The ends lost 4 bases at V and 7 bases at J; junction bases unmatched: 12. From germline, CDR1 is SQVTM and CDR2 ANQGSEA.

In its sample, this clonotype was seen a few times. J is TRBJ2-5 and V is TRBV14; D unclear. The CDR3 totals 13 residues. Germline V lookup: CDR1 SGHDN, CDR2 FVKESK. Between the trimmed V and J ends, which lost 5 bases and 3 bases, there was a span of 10 bases. The CDR3 region is CASSSTLEETQYF. In DNA, the CDR3 is TGTGCCAGCAGCTCGACCCTGGAAGAGACCCAGTACTTC.

This clonotype was detected a few times. The gene calls are TRBV18 and TRBJ1-4; D perhaps matches TRBD1 (5 bases). This CDR3 has 14 residues. CDR1 KGHSH and CDR2 LQKENI come from the germline V gene. Trimming removed 1 base from V and 8 bases from J, with 11 bases in between. CDR3 bases: TGTGCCAGCTCACCACAGGGGAAAGGAGAAAAACTGTTTTTT. It yields the protein CASSPQGKGEKLFF.

The chain couples TRBV12-3 or TRBV12-4 to TRBJ2-5; D not resolved. This CDR3 is built from 14 residues. V lost 3 bases and J lost 4, with 12 bases in between. The CDR3 DNA sequence: TGTGCCAGCAGTTTGTTAGCCGTGTTAGAGACCCAGTACTTC. Translating it yields CASSLLAVLETQYF.

At least ten counts were recorded for this clonotype. This sequence joins TRBV5-6 and TRBJ1-6; a weak D match, TRBD1 (6 bases). Germline CDR1 is SGHDT and CDR2 is YYEEEE. V lost 4 bases, J lost 3 bases, and 17 bases lay in between. The CDR3 runs to 17 residues. CDR3 protein: CASSLRDRRLYNSPLHF. The CDR3 DNA reads TGTGCCAGCAGCCTTAGAGACAGGAGACTCTATAATTCACCCCTCCACTTT.